Each of the 30 T cell receptor beta chains below was sequenced from the same sample in a study of T cell responses to AZD1222 COVID-19 vaccine. The protocol was immunoSEQ multiplex PCR, while the TCRdb copy is restricted to in-frame clones and leaves out a portion. The repertoire holds roughly 160,000 clones, with 75% to 90% as singletons. Here the sequenced sample was peripheral blood, taken on day 0 of AZD1222 vaccination. These receptors were taken from an adult in good health.

This chain joins TRBV11-3 and TRBJ2-1, with TRBD2 matching 7 bases. The germline gives CDR1 SGHNT, CDR2 YENEEA. The CDR3 is made up of 15 amino acids. After removal of 1 base from V and 5 bases from J, the junction contained 5 bases not matched to a gene. The CDR3 is CASSLGLAAHNEQFF. CDR3 bases: TGTGCCAGCAGCTTAGGTCTAGCGGCCCACAATGAGCAGTTCTTC.

This CDR3 is CASSETRGTSYEQYF. CDR3 DNA sequence: TGTGCCAGCAGTGAGACCCGGGGCACGTCCTACGAGCAGTACTTC. The V gene is TRBV2, the J gene TRBJ2-7; D possibly matches TRBD1 or TRBD2 (5 bases each). The CDR3 sequence is 15 residues long. The germline gives CDR1 SNHLY, CDR2 FYNNEI. The ends were cut back, 3 bases at V and 1 base at J, with 13 bases in the middle.

This chain joins TRBV29-1 and TRBJ2-3; D call uncertain. Germline V gene lookup returns CDR1 SQVTM and CDR2 ANQGSEA. Deletions cut 0 bases from V and 9 bases from J, with 10 bases between. The CDR3 is made up of 12 amino acids. The CDR3, as DNA: TGCAGCGTTGAAGAGGGTCAGCCAACGCAGTATTTT. It specifies CSVEEGQPTQYF.

This clone was detected only a few times. V and J are TRBV28 and TRBJ2-3; 11 bases line up with TRBD2. Germline CDR1 reads MDHEN; CDR2 reads SYDVKM. Trimming removed 5 bases from V and 2 bases from J; junction bases left unmatched: 9. The CDR3 runs to 17 residues. In DNA, the CDR3 is TGTGCCAGCAGTACCCCCATGGGACTAGCGGACACAGATACGCAGTATTTT. It yields the protein CASSTPMGLADTDTQYF.

This chain links TRBV7-2 with TRBJ1-5; D is unclear. The CDR3 is 14 residues long. Germline CDR1 SGHTA, CDR2 FQGNSA. Trimming took off 7 bases at V and 2 bases at J, with 12 bases between the two ends. The chain's CDR3 is CASNSAGGNQPQHF. In DNA form, the CDR3 reads TGTGCCAGCAACTCCGCCGGGGGCAATCAGCCCCAGCATTTT.

The J gene is TRBJ2-2, the V gene TRBV9, with D hard to call. With 4 bases removed from V and 4 bases from J, the gap between germline ends came to 14 bases. Germline-derived CDR1 and CDR2 are SGDLS and YYNGEE. The CDR3 extends over 15 amino acids. The CDR3 is CASSSYQQRTGELFF. In nucleotides, the CDR3 is TGTGCCAGCAGCAGCTATCAGCAGCGCACCGGGGAGCTGTTTTTT.

The chain carries TRBV7-2 and TRBJ2-2, with D possibly being TRBD1 (6 bases). Trimming pared 1 base from V and 7 bases from J, leaving 10 bases between. Germline CDR1 is SGHTA and CDR2 is FQGNSA. The CDR3 loop spans 14 amino acids. The CDR3 sequence: CASSLEGVIGELFF. Written as DNA, the CDR3 is TGTGCCAGCAGCTTAGAGGGGGTAATCGGGGAGCTGTTTTTT.

A single count supports this clone. V is TRBV3-1 (or the pseudogene TRBV3-2) and J is TRBJ2-1, with no clear D. V was shortened by 0 bases and J by 5 bases, with 14 bases between the two germline ends. The CDR3 is 16 residues long. CDR1 is LGHDT and CDR2 is YNNKEL in the germline V gene (reference sequence). CDR3 DNA: TGTGCCAGCAGCCAAGATCTACCGGACGATAACAATGAGCAGTTCTTC. Translating gives CASSQDLPDDNNEQFF.

The gene calls are TRBV6-5 and TRBJ2-2, with 9 positions matching TRBD1. The germline gives CDR1 MNHEY, CDR2 SVGAGI. V was pared by 7 bases and J by 4 bases, with 7 bases of the junction left unmatched. The CDR3 consists of 15 residues. The chain's CDR3 is CASTRDRAGTGELFF. For the CDR3, the DNA is TGTGCCAGCACCCGGGACAGGGCGGGCACCGGGGAGCTGTTTTTT.

The chain carries TRBV10-3 and TRBJ1-4; tentatively, D is TRBD1 (6 bases). Germline CDR1 ENHRY, CDR2 SYGVKD. This CDR3 region has 15 residues. V lost 7 bases and J lost 3, with 15 bases in between. The chain's CDR3 is CAINPGQSPNEKLFF. Written as DNA, the CDR3 is TGTGCCATCAATCCAGGACAGAGTCCTAATGAAAAACTGTTTTTT.

This clone was counted once. This chain links TRBV9 with TRBJ1-6; unclear D gene. CDR1 and CDR2 from the germline V gene are SGDLS and YYNGEE. The CDR3 runs to 14 residues. V lost 0 bases and J lost 5, with 6 bases in between. The CDR3 DNA reads as TGTGCCAGCAGCGTAGTAGTGGATAATTCACCCCTCCACTTT. It specifies CASSVVVDNSPLHF.

The chain links TRBV29-1 to TRBJ2-4; D not certain. The V end was cut by 3 bases, the J end by 0 bases, with 12 bases between. The CDR3 spans 15 residues. Germline lookup yields CDR1 SQVTM and CDR2 ANQGSEA. The chain's CDR3 is CSVDRQAIAKNIQYF. CDR3 DNA sequence: TGCAGCGTTGACAGACAAGCCATAGCCAAAAACATTCAGTACTTC.

The chain recombines TRBV27 with TRBJ2-7; 7 bases fit TRBD1. Unmatched junction bases numbered 4, after V lost 0 bases and J lost 2 bases. The CDR3 is 15 amino acids. Germline V gene sequence: CDR1 MNHEY, CDR2 SMNVEV (reference sequence). CDR3 region: CASSLSGTEAYEQYF. The CDR3 DNA follows: TGTGCCAGCAGTTTATCGGGGACAGAAGCCTACGAGCAGTACTTC.

For this clone: At one boundary the junction diverges from the germline segment, which might be a read error. This CDR3 reads CASSLSDYDYTF. In DNA, the CDR3 is TGTGCCAGCAGCTTATCCGACTATGACTACACCTTC. The chain combines TRBV7-9 with TRBJ1-2; no clear D. Per the germline V gene, CDR1 is SEHNR and CDR2 is FQNEAQ (reference sequence). This CDR3 has 12 residues.

Concerning this clone: Its ends do not fully match the called genes, so a read error is possible. The chain couples TRBV2 to TRBJ1-5, with D tentatively TRBD1 (5 bases). The CDR3 has 14 amino acids. The germline V gene encodes CDR1 SNHLY and CDR2 FYNNEI. CDR3 coding DNA: TGTGCCAGCAGTCGACAGAGTAGCAATCAACCCCAGCATTTT. This sequence encodes CASSRQSSNQPQHF.

The CDR3 spells CASSLRLLGTSLNTEAFF. The CDR3 coding sequence is TGTGCCAGCAGCCTCCGCCTTTTAGGGACCTCTCTTAACACTGAAGCTTTCTTT. The rearrangement uses TRBV7-3 and TRBJ1-1; TRBD1 is a possible D gene (5 bases). The V gene lost 5 bases and the J gene lost 2 bases, with 24 bases spanning the gap. From germline, CDR1 is SGHTA and CDR2 FQGTGA. The CDR3 totals 18 residues.

The chain links TRBV5-6 to TRBJ1-1, with 8 bases matching TRBD1. In germline, CDR1 is SGHDT, CDR2 YYEEEE. Losses at the gene ends were 0 bases for V and 0 bases for J; bases not matched to a gene: 1. The CDR3 contains 15 residues. CDR3: CASSLGQGMNTEAFF. The CDR3 DNA sequence: TGTGCCAGCAGCTTGGGACAGGGGATGAACACTGAAGCTTTCTTT.

The rearrangement links TRBV10-3 to TRBJ2-1; D is unresolved. The CDR3 consists of 15 residues. Germline V gene data show CDR1 as ENHRY and CDR2 as SYGVKD. V lost 0 bases, J lost 0 bases, and 6 bases lay in between. The CDR3 loop reads CAISESVSSYNEQFF. The CDR3 DNA reads as TGTGCCATCAGTGAGTCGGTGAGCTCCTACAATGAGCAGTTCTTC.

The V call is TRBV13, the J call TRBJ2-1; 10 nucleotides line up with TRBD2. CDR1 and CDR2 (germline): PRHDT, FYEKMQ (reference sequence). The CDR3 sequence is 15 residues long. Trimming at V came to 3 bases and at J to 6 bases, leaving 5 bases not matched to a gene. CDR3 DNA: TGTGCCAGCAGCTTTAGCGGGGGGCGGCCCAATGAGCAGTTCTTC. It is translated as CASSFSGGRPNEQFF.

This clone showed up just once. The chain employs TRBV11-3 and TRBJ2-3, with a weak D call TRBD2 (5 bases). Germline V gives CDR1 SGHNT, CDR2 YENEEA. The germline V and J ends were trimmed by 0 bases and 4 bases, with 20 bases remaining between them. The length of the CDR3 is 18 residues. The CDR3 region has the DNA TGTGCCAGCAGCTTAGATTCGCCTAGCACGAAGACCCCAGATACGCAGTATTTT. Its protein product is CASSLDSPSTKTPDTQYF.

As to this clone: The sample holds other DNA sequences that translate to the same CDR3. The gene calls are TRBV5-6 and TRBJ1-2; D remains ambiguous. Germline lookup yields CDR1 SGHDT and CDR2 YYEEEE. V was trimmed by 0 bases and J by 8 bases, leaving 5 bases between them. The CDR3 runs 11 residues. Here the CDR3 DNA reads TGTGCCAGCAGCTTGGGACTCGGCTACACCTTC. Its protein product is CASSLGLGYTF.

This chain uses TRBV28 with TRBJ1-1; D is unresolved. The CDR3 extends over 16 amino acids. The V end was cut by 4 bases, the J end by 0 bases, with 15 bases between. Germline V lookup: CDR1 MDHEN, CDR2 SYDVKM. The DNA of the CDR3 is TGTGCCAGCAGTTCCCCCCGACAAAGTCTGAACACTGAAGCTTTCTTT. Translation: CASSSPRQSLNTEAFF. Looking up the rest from reference TRBV28 and TRBJ1-1 gives the full variable domain: DVKVTQSSRYLVKRTGEKVFLECVQDMDHENMFWYRQDPGLGLRLIYFSYDVKMKEKGDIPEGYSVSREKKERFSLILESASTNQTSMYLCASSSPRQSLNTEAFFGQGTRLTVV.

The chain uses TRBV28 and TRBJ2-1; D might be TRBD1 (6 bases). Germline V CDR1 and CDR2: MDHEN, SYDVKM. The V and J ends lost 6 bases and 0 bases respectively, with 9 bases between them. CDR3 length: 14 residues. The CDR3 loop reads CASSGQPSYNEQFF. CDR3 sequence (DNA): TGTGCCAGCAGCGGACAGCCCTCCTACAATGAGCAGTTCTTC. Using reference TRBV28 and TRBJ2-1 for the parts outside the CDR3, the full variable domain is DVKVTQSSRYLVKRTGEKVFLECVQDMDHENMFWYRQDPGLGLRLIYFSYDVKMKEKGDIPEGYSVSREKKERFSLILESASTNQTSMYLCASSGQPSYNEQFFGPGTRLTVL.

The chain couples TRBV6-1 to TRBJ2-3; D possibly corresponds to TRBD1 (6 bases). Germline V CDR1 and CDR2: MNHNS, SASEGT. V lost 1 base and J 5 bases, leaving 10 bases between the germline ends. The CDR3 is 14 amino acids. The CDR3 DNA is TGTGCCAGCAGTGAAGACAGGGTTGTAGATACGCAGTATTTT. This codes for CASSEDRVVDTQYF.

This clone was recorded only once. The J gene is TRBJ2-1, the V gene TRBV6-5; 8 nucleotides match TRBD1. Trimming at V came to 0 bases and at J to 6 bases, leaving 4 bases not matched to a gene. Germline-derived CDR1 and CDR2 are MNHEY and SVGAGI. This CDR3 region has 15 residues. CDR3 sequence reads: CASSYSSGTGNEQFF. The CDR3 DNA reads as TGTGCCAGCAGTTACTCCTCCGGGACAGGCAATGAGCAGTTCTTC.

The chain uses TRBV7-3 and TRBJ2-1, with 12 bases identical to TRBD2. Germline V gene lookup returns CDR1 SGHTA and CDR2 FQGTGA. The CDR3 covers 16 residues. The V segment lost 2 bases and the J segment 4 bases; nucleotides outside the gene matches: 3. The CDR3 reads CASSLEGTSGYNEQFF. CDR3 sequence (DNA): TGTGCCAGCAGCTTAGAGGGGACTAGCGGGTACAATGAGCAGTTCTTC.

This rearrangement joins TRBV19 to TRBJ2-1; D is unresolved. Trimming removed 3 bases at V and 5 bases at J, with 11 bases between. The germline gives CDR1 LNHDA, CDR2 SQIVND (reference sequence). This CDR3 is built from 14 residues. CDR3 amino acids: CASSMRLPHNEQFF. CDR3 nucleotide sequence: TGTGCCAGTAGTATGCGCCTGCCCCACAATGAGCAGTTCTTC. The full variable domain, rest sourced from reference TRBV19 and TRBJ2-1, is DGGITQSPKYLFRKEGQNVTLSCEQNLNHDAMYWYRQDPGQGLRLIYYSQIVNDFQKGDIAEGYSVSREKKESFPLTVTSAQKNPTAFYLCASSMRLPHNEQFFGPGTRLTVL.

The V gene is TRBV3-1 (or the pseudogene TRBV3-2), the J gene TRBJ2-1, with 8 bases that match TRBD2. CDR3 size: 12 residues. The germline V gene has CDR1 LGHDT and CDR2 YNNKEL (reference sequence). V shed 4 bases, J shed 9 bases, and the junction held 2 bases outside the gene matches. In DNA, the CDR3 is TGTGCCAGCAGCCCGGGACTAGGTGAGCAGTTCTTC. This codes for CASSPGLGEQFF.

This clone has a single count. The gene calls are TRBV7-2 and TRBJ1-5; 8 bases align to TRBD1. The J segment lost 5 bases and the V segment lost 4 bases, leaving 7 bases of the junction unmatched. Per germline, CDR1 SGHTA and CDR2 FQGNSA. The CDR3 runs 15 residues. The CDR3 nucleotides read TGTGCCAGCAGCTCTGACAGGGGATGGTATCAGCCCCAGCATTTT. This translates into CASSSDRGWYQPQHF.

V gene TRBV28 combines with J gene TRBJ2-1, with 8 bases matching TRBD1. The CDR3 has 15 residues. Germline CDR1 is MDHEN and CDR2 is SYDVKM. Trimming removed 6 bases from V and 0 bases from J; junction bases left unmatched: 4. The CDR3 coding sequence is TGTGCCAGCAGCCTAACAGGGGGCTCCTACAATGAGCAGTTCTTC. Translating it yields CASSLTGGSYNEQFF.